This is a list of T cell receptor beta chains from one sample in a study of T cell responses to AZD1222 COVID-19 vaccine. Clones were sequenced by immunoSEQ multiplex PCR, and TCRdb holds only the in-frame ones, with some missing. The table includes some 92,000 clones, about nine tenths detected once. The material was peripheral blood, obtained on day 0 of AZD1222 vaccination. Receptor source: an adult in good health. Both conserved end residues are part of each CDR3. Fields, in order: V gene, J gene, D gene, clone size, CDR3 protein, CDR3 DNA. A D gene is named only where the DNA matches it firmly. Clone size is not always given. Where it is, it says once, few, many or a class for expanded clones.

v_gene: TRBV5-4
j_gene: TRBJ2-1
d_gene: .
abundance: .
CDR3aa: CASSLGQANEQFF
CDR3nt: TGTGCCAGCAGCTTGGGGCAGGCGAATGAGCAGTTCTTC

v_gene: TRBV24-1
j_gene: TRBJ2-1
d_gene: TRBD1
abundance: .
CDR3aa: CATSDSDRERLGEQFF
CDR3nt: TGTGCCACCAGTGATTCGGACAGGGAGAGGTTAGGTGAGCAGTTCTTC

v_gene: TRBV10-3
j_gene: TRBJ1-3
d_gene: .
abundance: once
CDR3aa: CAIRAGNTIYF
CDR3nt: TGTGCCATCAGAGCTGGAAACACCATATATTTT

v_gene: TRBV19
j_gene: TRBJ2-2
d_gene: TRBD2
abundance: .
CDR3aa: CASSSLGGTNTGELFF
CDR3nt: TGTGCCAGTAGTTCCCTGGGGGGGACGAACACCGGGGAGCTGTTTTTT

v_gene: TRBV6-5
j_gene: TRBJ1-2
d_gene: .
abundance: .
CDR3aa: CASRDDLHGYTF
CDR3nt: TGTGCCAGCCGGGACGACCTTCATGGCTACACCTTC

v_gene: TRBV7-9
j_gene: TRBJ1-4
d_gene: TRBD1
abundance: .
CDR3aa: CASSWGQGVEKLFF
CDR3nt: TGTGCCAGCAGCTGGGGACAGGGTGTTGAAAAACTGTTTTTT

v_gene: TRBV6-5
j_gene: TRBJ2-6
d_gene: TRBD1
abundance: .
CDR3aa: CAGGQTLSGANVLTF
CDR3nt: TGTGCCGGGGGACAGACCCTCTCTGGGGCCAACGTCCTGACTTTC

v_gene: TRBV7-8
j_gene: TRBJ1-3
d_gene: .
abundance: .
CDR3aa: CASSLAISEGGGNTIYF
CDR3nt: TGTGCCAGCAGCTTAGCAATATCTGAGGGAGGCGGAAACACCATATATTTT

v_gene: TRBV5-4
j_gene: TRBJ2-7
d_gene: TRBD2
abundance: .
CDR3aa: CASSWDYSGVGSYEQYF
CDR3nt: TGTGCCAGCAGCTGGGACTATAGCGGGGTTGGCTCCTACGAGCAGTACTTC

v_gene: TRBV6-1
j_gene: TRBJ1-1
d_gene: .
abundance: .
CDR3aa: CASSEQGHEAFF
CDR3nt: TGTGCCAGCAGTGAACAGGGCCATGAAGCTTTCTTT